This entry concerns a single T cell receptor (beta chain). These data are taken from a study of glioma-infiltrating T cells after dendritic cell vaccination. Germline-derived CDR1 and CDR2 are MDHEN and SYDVKM. The CDR3 is 16 amino acids. Deletions cut 4 bases from V and 3 bases from J, with 16 bases between. The primer mix had 60 V beta and 13 J beta primers. Libraries were prepared by immunoSEQ multiplex PCR; TCRdb keeps only in-frame clonotypes and omits some of them. The sample has approximately 50,000 clones, approximately 90% seen once. Described time point: after dendritic cell vaccination, including at tumor progression/relapse.

The genes are TRBV28 and TRBJ2-1; possibly TRBD1 for D (6 bases). The sample in question was blood, obtained after dendritic cell vaccination. The sequence was obtained from a human donor with glioblastoma. As DNA, the CDR3 is TGTGCCAGCAGTTCACTCAAAAGGGGACACTACAATGAGCAGTTCTTC. Translated, it gives CASSSLKRGHYNEQFF.